The 27 T cell receptor beta chains given below trace back to one sample, sequenced in a study of blood T cells in healthy people across ages. For the second PCR, which ran for about 6 to 11 cycles, a sample-barcoded 5' primer and a J-beta primer mix were used. Using its own MiXCR run on the 5' RACE reads, TCRdb lists one record per CDR3 protein. The sample lists about 680,000 distinct CDR3 sequences, 49% occurring once. Sequenced material: blood. All receptors derive from a woman aged 55-70 years in good health.

The chain carries TRBV11-2 and TRBJ2-5, with 8 bases identical to TRBD2. The junction had 11 bases not matched to a gene; V was cut back by 0 bases and J by 11 bases. This CDR3 contains 15 residues. Germline loops: CDR1 SGHAT, CDR2 FQNNGV. This CDR3 is CASSLDGLAGNEQYF. The CDR3, as DNA: TGTGCCAGCAGCTTAGATGGGCTAGCGGGCAATGAGCAGTACTTC. The full variable domain, completed using reference TRBV11-2 and TRBJ2-5, is EAGVAQSPRYKIIEKRQSVAFWCNPISGHATLYWYQQILGQGPKLLIQFQNNGVVDDSQLPKDRFSAERLKGVDSTLKIQPAKLEDSAVYLCASSLDGLAGNEQYFGPGTRLLVL.

The gene calls are TRBV2 and TRBJ2-3, with TRBD2 identical over 7 bases. This CDR3 region has 16 residues. Germline V gives CDR1 SNHLY, CDR2 FYNNEI. V was clipped by 7 bases and J by 0 bases; unmatched bases: 10. The CDR3, as DNA: TGTGCCAGCAACTTCAGACTAGCAACTAGCACAGATACGCAGTATTTT. Its translation is CASNFRLATSTDTQYF.

The rearrangement joins TRBV9 to TRBJ2-5; 9 nucleotides match TRBD1. Germline-derived CDR1 and CDR2 are SGDLS and YYNGEE. The CDR3 extends over 17 amino acids. After removal of 3 bases from V and 2 bases from J, the junction contained 11 bases not matched to a gene. The CDR3 DNA reads as TGTGCCAGCAGCGCCGGGACAGGGACAGTGCGGCAAGAGACCCAGTACTTC. Residues: CASSAGTGTVRQETQYF.

This clonotype was seen a handful of times. The chain recombines TRBV29-1 with TRBJ2-7; either TRBD1 or TRBD2 may supply D (5 bases each). The CDR3 length is 13 residues. Germline V gene data show CDR1 as SQVTM and CDR2 as ANQGSEA. V lost 6 bases and J 3 bases, leaving 15 bases between the germline ends. This CDR3 is CSVIRAGSYEQYF. Here the CDR3 DNA reads TGCAGCGTCATCCGGGCAGGGAGCTACGAGCAGTACTTC.

In regard to this clonotype: The junction departs from germline at one end; a sequencing error may be responsible. V gene TRBV20-1 combines with J gene TRBJ1-5, with TRBD1 as a possible D gene (6 bases). The length of the CDR3 is 15 residues. Germline CDR1 is DFQATT and CDR2 is SNEGSKA (reference sequence). DNA of the CDR3: TGCGGTGCCTCCACCGCCAGGGGCCCTCGGCAGCCCCAGCATTTT. Translating gives CGASTARGPRQPQHF.

This clonotype was seen ten or more times. The chain couples TRBV10-3 to TRBJ1-1; TRBD1 is a possible D gene (5 bases). The germline V gene encodes CDR1 ENHRY and CDR2 SYGVKD. Trimming took off 3 bases at V and 4 bases at J, with 15 bases between the two ends. The CDR3 runs to 15 residues. The CDR3: CAISERGDQGTEAFF. The CDR3 nucleotides are TGTGCCATCAGTGAAAGAGGAGACCAGGGCACTGAAGCTTTCTTT.

The chain uses TRBV5-1 and TRBJ2-5; D gene ambiguous. This CDR3 region has 17 residues. The germline CDR1 and CDR2 sequences are SGHRS and YFSETQ. V dropped 1 base and J dropped 3 bases, with 19 bases sitting between them. Here the CDR3 DNA reads TGCGCCAGCAGCTTGATCTCCGGGCGGACCAAAAAAGAGACCCAGTACTTC. It specifies CASSLISGRTKKETQYF.

The chain carries TRBV4-3 and TRBJ2-5; D may be TRBD1 (6 bases). Matching the DNA end better, TRBJ2-7 makes the J call doubtful. CDR1 LGHNA and CDR2 YSLEER come from the germline V gene. The CDR3 spans 15 residues. CDR3 bases: TGCGCCAGCAGCCAAGATGGGCAGGGGTTCAACGAGCAGTACTTC. Its translation is CASSQDGQGFNEQYF.

This clonotype was observed many times. The chain recombines TRBV7-2 with TRBJ2-3; 10 nucleotides align to TRBD2. V shed 5 bases and J 8 bases; nucleotides not matched to a gene: 7. This CDR3 is 14 amino acids long. Looked up from germline, CDR1 is SGHTA and CDR2 is FQGNSA. The CDR3 here is CASSPTSGKVTQYF. The CDR3 region has the DNA TGTGCCAGCAGCCCTACTAGCGGGAAGGTTACGCAGTATTTT.

This clonotype was found a few times. The chain employs TRBV7-2 and TRBJ2-7; D may be TRBD2 (5 bases). From germline, CDR1 is SGHTA and CDR2 FQGNSA. The V end was cut by 4 bases, the J end by 1 base, with 17 bases between. This CDR3 has 16 residues. CDR3 protein: CASSSSTTGRSYEQYF. The CDR3 DNA reads TGTGCCAGCAGCTCATCTACAACGGGAAGGTCCTACGAGCAGTACTTC.

This clonotype has more than one count but fewer than ten. The chain couples TRBV6-2 or TRBV6-3 to TRBJ2-6, with TRBD1 matching 12 bases. The germline gives CDR1 MNHEY, CDR2 SVGEGT. V gave up 5 bases and J gave up 1 base; unmatched junction bases: 9. CDR3 length: 19 amino acids. CDR3 residues: CASSDPSGQGASGANVLTF. CDR3 DNA: TGTGCCAGCAGTGATCCCTCGGGACAGGGGGCGTCTGGGGCCAACGTCCTGACTTTC.

The V call is TRBV28, the J call TRBJ1-3; D not resolved. This CDR3 has 14 residues. From germline, CDR1 is MDHEN and CDR2 SYDVKM. V lost 6 bases and J lost 0, with 9 bases in between. The CDR3 is CASSLVFSGNTIYF. The CDR3 nucleotides are TGTGCCAGCAGCCTAGTATTCTCTGGAAACACCATATATTTT.

This clonotype was seen just once. The chain combines TRBV19 with TRBJ2-7; no clear D. Germline V gene lookup returns CDR1 LNHDA and CDR2 SQIVND (reference sequence). This CDR3 comprises 14 residues. V was clipped by 2 bases and J by 0 bases, with 8 bases between them. This CDR3 is CASSIYWSSYEQYF. DNA for the CDR3: TGTGCCAGTAGTATATACTGGAGCTCCTACGAGCAGTACTTC.

This clonotype has at least ten counts. The rearrangement joins TRBV4-2 to TRBJ2-5; D ambiguous. Germline V CDR1 and CDR2: LGHNA, YNFKEQ. The germline V and J ends were trimmed by 1 base and 3 bases, with 6 bases remaining between them. The CDR3 contains 13 residues. The chain's CDR3 is CASSQGTKETQYF. CDR3 bases: TGTGCCAGCAGCCAAGGTACTAAAGAGACCCAGTACTTC.

This clonotype has more than one count but fewer than ten. The chain carries TRBV7-2 and TRBJ1-1, with D possibly matching TRBD1 (6 bases). Germline CDR1 reads SGHTA; CDR2 reads FQGNSA. The V and J ends lost 5 bases and 4 bases respectively, with 14 bases between them. The CDR3 contains 14 residues. The CDR3 DNA reads as TGTGCCAGCAGCGTGGGGGGGCCGGGCACTGAAGCTTTCTTT. Translation: CASSVGGPGTEAFF.

The chain combines TRBV27 with TRBJ2-1; weak D call: TRBD2 (6 bases). CDR1 is MNHEY, CDR2 SMNVEV, per germline (reference sequence). V lost 2 bases, J lost 10 bases, and 15 bases lay in between. This CDR3 is 14 amino acids long. The CDR3 region has the DNA TGTGCCAGCAGTTTAACACCGGGAGCCGGGGAGCAGTTCTTC. It encodes CASSLTPGAGEQFF.

The chain recombines TRBV5-1 with TRBJ2-4, with 9 bases that match TRBD1. Looked up from germline, CDR1 is SGHRS and CDR2 is YFSETQ. The CDR3 covers 16 residues. J was trimmed by 2 bases and V by 6 bases; bases with no gene match: 9. The CDR3 region is CASTLQGAGTKNIQYF. The CDR3 nucleotides are TGCGCCAGCACCTTACAGGGGGCTGGGACCAAAAACATTCAGTACTTC.

Worth noting for this clonotype: Being one base from a much bigger clone, this may be a read error. V and J are TRBV20-1 and TRBJ2-5; D may be TRBD1 (6 bases). V was pared by 3 bases and J by 13 bases, with 12 bases between. This CDR3 has 10 amino acids. Looked up from germline, CDR1 is DFQATT and CDR2 is SNEGSKA (reference sequence). CDR3 amino acids: CSASLGQRYF. Here the CDR3 DNA reads TGCAGTGCTAGTTTGGGACAACGGTACTTC.

The rearrangement joins TRBV10-3 to TRBJ2-1, with TRBD2 matching 8 bases. Unmatched junction bases numbered 10, after V lost 4 bases and J lost 5 bases. The V gene's germline CDR1 is ENHRY and CDR2 SYGVKD. CDR3 length: 16 amino acids. CDR3 bases: TGTGCCATCAGTGGACCGGGAGGGGTGGAAGACAATGAGCAGTTCTTC. Protein product: CAISGPGGVEDNEQFF.

This chain uses TRBV7-3 with TRBJ1-1; the D gene is possibly TRBD1 (6 bases). Trimming took 5 bases from V and 3 from J, leaving 16 bases between them. Germline V gene lookup returns CDR1 SGHTA and CDR2 FQGTGA. CDR3 length: 15 residues. The CDR3 nucleotides read TGTGCCAGCAGCCCAACACGGGGGCAAGACACTGAAGCTTTCTTT. It codes for CASSPTRGQDTEAFF. Full variable domain (remainder filled in from reference TRBV7-3 and TRBJ1-1): GAGVSQTPSNKVTEKGKYVELRCDPISGHTALYWYRQSLGQGPEFLIYFQGTGAADDSGLPNDRFFAVRPEGSVSTLKIQRTERGDSAVYLCASSPTRGQDTEAFFGQGTRLTVV.

The genes are TRBV29-1 and TRBJ2-2; D uncertain. The CDR3 length is 15 residues. In germline, CDR1 is SQVTM, CDR2 ANQGSEA. V was pared by 5 bases and J by 0 bases, with 13 bases between. The CDR3 loop reads CSVRFEPTNTGELFF. The DNA for the CDR3 is TGCAGCGTTCGATTCGAGCCGACGAACACCGGGGAGCTGTTTTTT.

This clonotype was seen a single time. This chain joins TRBV9 and TRBJ2-5; a weak D match, TRBD2 (5 bases). Trimming removed 7 bases from V and 2 bases from J, with 18 bases in between. Germline CDR1 is SGDLS and CDR2 is YYNGEE. The CDR3 is made up of 15 amino acids. The CDR3 loop is CASATLWGAQETQYF. For the CDR3, the DNA is TGTGCCAGCGCTACGTTATGGGGAGCGCAAGAGACCCAGTACTTC.

This clonotype was picked up many times. The V gene is TRBV7-2, the J gene TRBJ2-7; possible D gene TRBD1, 5 bases. The CDR3 covers 15 residues. V lost 4 bases to trimming and J lost 6 bases, with 19 bases between them. Germline V gives CDR1 SGHTA, CDR2 FQGNSA. This chain's CDR3 is CASSSTARLGSEQYF. The CDR3 DNA is TGTGCCAGCAGCTCGACAGCCCGCCTGGGCAGCGAGCAGTACTTC.

This chain joins TRBV7-2 and TRBJ2-7; TRBD2 matches 7 bases. CDR1 SGHTA and CDR2 FQGNSA come from the germline V gene. V dropped 5 bases and J dropped 3; count of bases not matched to a gene: 4. The CDR3 extends over 13 amino acids. CDR3 in amino acids: CASSERGSYEQYF. The CDR3 DNA sequence: TGTGCCAGCAGCGAACGCGGGAGCTACGAGCAGTACTTC. Drawing the rest from reference TRBV7-2 and TRBJ2-7, the complete variable domain is GAGVSQSPSNKVTEKGKDVELRCDPISGHTALYWYRQSLGQGLEFLIYFQGNSAPDKSGLPSDRFSAERTGGSVSTLTIQRTQQEDSAVYLCASSERGSYEQYFGPGTRLTVT.

The rearrangement links TRBV7-9 to TRBJ2-1, with no clear D. CDR1 is SEHNR and CDR2 is FQNEAQ in the germline V gene (reference sequence). The CDR3 covers 13 residues. V dropped 7 bases and J dropped 8 bases, with 15 bases sitting between them. The CDR3 loop is CASTKNSADEQFF. The CDR3 bases are TGTGCCAGCACCAAAAACAGTGCCGATGAGCAGTTCTTC.

Many counts were recorded for this clonotype. This chain uses TRBV29-1 with TRBJ1-4; TRBD1 matches 7 bases. Trimming removed 6 bases from V and 4 bases from J; junction bases left unmatched: 5. Per the germline V gene, CDR1 is SQVTM and CDR2 is ANQGSEA. CDR3 length: 13 amino acids. CDR3 region: CSVRTGINEKLFF. In DNA form, the CDR3 reads TGCAGCGTCAGGACAGGAATTAATGAAAAACTGTTTTTT.

In its sample, this clonotype was seen a few times. The chain recombines TRBV10-3 with TRBJ2-7, with D possibly being TRBD1 or TRBD2 (6 bases each). The CDR3 is made up of 16 amino acids. Trimming left V 8 bases short and J 2 bases short, with 22 bases between. Germline CDR1 reads ENHRY; CDR2 reads SYGVKD. CDR3 nucleotides: TGTGCCATCCGGGACACCCAACTCGCGGGACCCTACGAGCAGTACTTC. Translated, it gives CAIRDTQLAGPYEQYF.